This TCR beta chain was retrieved from a study of blood T cell repertoires in COVID-19. Whole-study context: PBMCs, B-cell-depleted T cells, or T cells were the source of the cDNA or gDNA that made up the material.

Some clones are missing from TCRdb's copy, which holds only in-frame ones; the method was immunoSEQ multiplex PCR. Of about 190,000 clones in the sample, approximately 80% were seen once. V shed 3 bases and J 3 bases; nucleotides not matched to a gene: 15. The CDR3 is 18 amino acids. Germline V lookup: CDR1 LNHNV, CDR2 YYDKDF (reference sequence). This TCR was sampled from a woman aged 50 to 65 with acute or convalescent COVID-19. The sample taken for sequencing was peripheral blood. The V gene is TRBV15, the J gene TRBJ2-3, with 7 bases fitting TRBD1. The DNA of the CDR3 is TGTGCCACCAGCAGCCCTACAGGGGCAGATCTGAGGACAGATACGCAGTATTTT. Its translation: CATSSPTGADLRTDTQYF.